These 2 T cell receptor beta chains share one sample of origin, sequenced in a study of blood T cell repertoires in COVID-19. Method: immunoSEQ multiplex PCR; TCRdb's copy keeps in-frame clones and lacks some. This table holds approximately 500,000 clones, 70% to 90% found once. The sequencing sample was made of peripheral blood. Receptors were obtained from a human donor in a cohort sampled during active COVID-19.

This clone was counted only a few times. The V and J genes are TRBV9 and TRBJ1-1; the D is unclear. Germline CDR1 and CDR2: SGDLS and YYNGEE. This CDR3 region has 15 residues. V lost 0 bases and J 1 base, leaving 10 bases between the germline ends. This CDR3 is CASSVGHNQNTEAFF. The CDR3, as DNA: TGTGCCAGCAGCGTAGGGCACAACCAGAACACTGAAGCTTTCTTT.

V is TRBV2 and J is TRBJ2-5; D gene ambiguous. CDR3 size: 15 residues. Trimming removed 7 bases from V and 1 base from J, with 16 bases in between. Germline CDR1 is SNHLY and CDR2 is FYNNEI. The CDR3: CASTPLVRVQETQYF. The CDR3, as DNA: TGTGCCAGCACTCCCTTGGTACGGGTCCAAGAGACCCAGTACTTC.